Below, one T cell receptor beta chain is given with its context. Using immunoSEQ multiplex PCR, the repertoire was profiled, and TCRdb retains in-frame clones only, with some absent. Among tens of thousands of clones, 85% were seen once, and the ten largest hold 38%. This specimen comes from a study of blood T cell repertoires in COVID-19. Study details: The cDNA or gDNA used as material had been derived from T cells, B-cell-depleted T cells, or PBMCs.

Trimming took off 5 bases at V and 0 bases at J, with 11 bases between the two ends. Germline-derived CDR1 and CDR2 are LNHDA and SQIVND (reference sequence). The CDR3 is made up of 15 amino acids. This rearrangement joins TRBV19 to TRBJ1-3; D not certain. This TCR derives from an elderly man with acute or convalescent COVID-19. Source material: peripheral blood. Written as DNA, the CDR3 is TGTGCCAGTAGTTCACAGACACGCTCTGGAAACACCATATATTTT. Its protein product is CASSSQTRSGNTIYF.